In this sample, the clone carrying this T cell receptor (beta chain) turned up many times. Its specificity is not known. The entry originates in a study of T-cell reconstitution after alpha-beta-depleted transplantation in children. Study-level results: A year post-transplant, T-cell counts and diversity derived mostly from newly produced T cells. The study reportedly traced alpha-beta T cells about two months after transplant to several hundred expanded graft clones.

Unique molecular identifiers were used in preparing the TCRbeta library. TCRdb itself ran the PCR reads through MiXCR, one entry per CDR3 protein. This sample has a few hundred thousand distinct CDR3 sequences; approximately 11% occur once, and the top ten carry 28%. The input for sequencing was PBMCs, taken before TCRalphabeta/CD19-depleted stem cell transplant. The clonotype was recovered from a child younger than two with acute myeloid leukemia, due to receive a stem cell transplant.

CDR3 protein: CASSRDYAGYTF. The CDR3 DNA sequence: TGTGCCAGCAGCCGAGATTACGCTGGCTACACCTTC. The chain joins TRBV7-9 to TRBJ1-2; D is undetermined. Deletions cut 5 bases from V and 7 bases from J, with 11 bases between. Germline V CDR1 and CDR2: SEHNR, FQNEAQ (reference sequence). This CDR3 is 12 amino acids long. The variable domain in full, completed from reference TRBV7-9 and TRBJ1-2, reads DTGVSQNPRHKITKRGQNVTFRCDPISEHNRLYWYRQTLGQGPEFLTYFQNEAQLEKSRLLSDRFSAERPKGSFSTLEIQRTEQGDSAMYLCASSRDYAGYTFGSGTRLTVV.